The next 6 T cell receptor beta chains were all read from a single sample in a study of CD8 T cells in Susac syndrome. Random hexamers were used to reverse transcribe an amount of roughly 0.45 to 1 ug RNA. TCRdb re-called the immunoSEQ multiplex PCR reads with MiXCR, one entry per CDR3 protein. The sample has 200,000 to 250,000 distinct CDR3 sequences; more than 85% are singletons. Sequences were obtained from CD8+ T cells from PBMCs. The receptors were sampled from a human donor with multiple sclerosis.

The rearrangement links TRBV9 to TRBJ2-5; 9 bases agree with TRBD1. CDR3 size: 15 residues. V was pared by 3 bases and J by 5 bases, with 8 bases of the junction left unmatched. Per germline, CDR1 SGDLS and CDR2 YYNGEE. The CDR3: CASSASGQGIETQYF. The CDR3 coding sequence is TGTGCCAGCAGCGCCTCGGGACAGGGTATTGAGACCCAGTACTTC.

The chain couples TRBV7-9 to TRBJ1-4, with 8 bases identical to TRBD1. V lost 5 bases and J lost 5; bases outside the gene matches: 19. Germline lookup yields CDR1 SEHNR and CDR2 FQNEAQ (reference sequence). This CDR3 has 19 amino acids. The CDR3 DNA sequence: TGTGCCAGCAGCCTACCGGGACAGGCAGGCCAGGGAGAAAATGAAAAACTGTTTTTT. Its protein product is CASSLPGQAGQGENEKLFF.

The rearrangement links TRBV20-1 to TRBJ1-1; D is unresolved. The CDR3 runs 11 residues. The ends were cut back, 3 bases at V and 7 bases at J, with 9 bases in the middle. Germline V CDR1 and CDR2: DFQATT, SNEGSKA (reference sequence). The CDR3 is CSASTGIEAFF. Here the CDR3 DNA reads TGCAGTGCTAGTACCGGGATTGAAGCTTTCTTT.

The chain has TRBV4-2 and TRBJ2-5; possible D gene TRBD2, 5 bases. Trimming removed 4 bases from V and 5 bases from J, with 14 bases in between. The CDR3 extends over 14 amino acids. CDR1 and CDR2 (germline): LGHNA, YNFKEQ. The CDR3 is CASSPGLWRETQYF. CDR3 DNA sequence: TGTGCCAGCAGCCCCGGACTGTGGAGGGAGACCCAGTACTTC.

The chain combines TRBV9 with TRBJ2-2; 13 positions match TRBD2. Germline assignment: CDR1 SGDLS and CDR2 YYNGEE. The V segment lost 3 bases and the J segment 6 bases; nucleotides outside the gene matches: 8. CDR3 length: 17 residues. The CDR3: CASSDRRGLAGPGELFF. CDR3 coding DNA: TGTGCCAGCAGCGACCGTAGGGGACTAGCGGGACCCGGGGAGCTGTTTTTT.

This clonotype was counted a single time. The chain recombines TRBV4-3 with TRBJ2-1; 9 nucleotides line up with TRBD1. CDR1 and CDR2 (germline): LGHNA, YSLEER. Trimming removed 1 base from V and 8 bases from J; junction bases left unmatched: 3. This CDR3 contains 14 residues. The CDR3 coding sequence is TGCGCCAGCAGCCAAGGCACAGGGGGCCATGAGCAGTTCTTC. Translating it yields CASSQGTGGHEQFF.